This entry concerns a single TCR beta chain. No antigen is known for it. The source of the sample is a study of OX40 agonist ivuxolimab in advanced cancers. Sequencing used immunoSEQ multiplex PCR; TCRdb keeps in-frame clones, though not all of them. Of about 80,000 clones in the sample, 92% were seen once. Study findings and constraints: The investigators did not determine what antigen specificity the expanded peripheral T cells had.

The origin of this receptor is an adult with an advanced solid tumor such as melanoma, head and neck, liver or kidney cancer. The input for sequencing was CD4+ or CD8+ T cells sorted from blood, taken in a trial of the OX40 agonist ivuxolimab.

CDR3 sequence reads: CASSPRQSSYNSPLHF. In DNA form, the CDR3 reads TGTGCCAGCAGCCCCCGACAAAGCTCCTATAATTCACCCCTCCACTTT. The chain couples TRBV5-5 to TRBJ1-6, with D hard to call. CDR1 SGHKS and CDR2 YYEKEE come from the germline V gene (reference sequence). CDR3 length: 16 residues. With 4 bases removed from V and 0 bases from J, the gap between germline ends came to 11 bases.